The present entry profiles one T cell receptor beta chain with its context. Its antigen remains unidentified. The data were obtained in a study of shared clonotypes between healthy human individuals. Study-level findings and limits: There were few donors, and this limited the genetic and exposure-history diversity represented.

The replicate PCRs on unsorted PBMC were given about 0.3 ug DNA, which is about 30,000 T cell genomes. TCRdb keeps only in-frame clones here, not all; method: immunoSEQ multiplex PCR. Of roughly 450,000 clones detected, 70% to 80% appear once; the ten largest clones hold approximately 12%. Researchers drew on tens of millions of PBMCs for genomic DNA from unsorted samples. Germline lookup yields CDR1 SNHLY and CDR2 FYNNEI. The CDR3 contains 13 residues. The ends were cut back, 9 bases at V and 7 bases at J, with 18 bases in the middle. The sequenced material came from PBMCs. This TCR was recovered from a woman between 40 and 55 years old in good health. Some clones in this sample may be carry-over from other donors' samples. The chain recombines TRBV2 with TRBJ2-5, with a tentative D call TRBD1 (5 bases). The CDR3 is CASQGATEGTQYF. CDR3 DNA sequence: TGTGCCAGTCAAGGGGCGACCGAAGGGACCCAGTACTTC. Filled out from reference TRBV2 and TRBJ2-5, the complete variable domain reads EPEVTQTPSHQVTQMGQEVILRCVPISNHLYFYWYRQILGQKVEFLVSFYNNEISEKSEIFDDQFSVERPDGSNFTLKIRSTKLEDSAMYFCASQGATEGTQYFGPGTRLLVL.